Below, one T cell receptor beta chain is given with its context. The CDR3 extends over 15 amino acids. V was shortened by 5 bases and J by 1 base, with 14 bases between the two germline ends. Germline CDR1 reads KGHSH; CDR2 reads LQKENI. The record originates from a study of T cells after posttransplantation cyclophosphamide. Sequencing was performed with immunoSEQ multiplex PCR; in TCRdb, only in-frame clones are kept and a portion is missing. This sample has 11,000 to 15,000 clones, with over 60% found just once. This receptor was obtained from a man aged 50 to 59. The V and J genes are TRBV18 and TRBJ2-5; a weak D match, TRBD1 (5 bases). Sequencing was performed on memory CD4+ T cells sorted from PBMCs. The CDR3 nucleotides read TGTGCCAGCTCAAAGGGGATTGTGGGCCAAGAGACCCAGTACTTC. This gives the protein CASSKGIVGQETQYF. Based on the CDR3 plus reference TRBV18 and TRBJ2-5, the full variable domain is NAGVMQNPRHLVRRRGQEARLRCSPMKGHSHVYWYRQLPEEGLKFMVYLQKENIIDESGMPKERFSAEFPKEGPSILRIQQVVRGDSAAYFCASSKGIVGQETQYFGPGTRLLVL.